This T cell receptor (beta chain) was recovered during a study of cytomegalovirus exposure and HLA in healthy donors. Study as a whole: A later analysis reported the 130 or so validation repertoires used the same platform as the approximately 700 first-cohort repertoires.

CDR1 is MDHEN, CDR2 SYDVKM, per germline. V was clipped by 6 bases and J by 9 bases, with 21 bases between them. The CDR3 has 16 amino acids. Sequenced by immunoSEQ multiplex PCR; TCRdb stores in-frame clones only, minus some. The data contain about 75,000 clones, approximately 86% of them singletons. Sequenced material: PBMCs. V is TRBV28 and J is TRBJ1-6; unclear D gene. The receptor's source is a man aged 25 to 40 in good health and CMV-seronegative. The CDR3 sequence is CASSTLPPGGSSPLHF. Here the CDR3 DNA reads TGTGCCAGCAGCACATTACCCCCGGGAGGAAGTTCACCCCTCCACTTT. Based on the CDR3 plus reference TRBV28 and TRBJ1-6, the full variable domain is DVKVTQSSRYLVKRTGEKVFLECVQDMDHENMFWYRQDPGLGLRLIYFSYDVKMKEKGDIPEGYSVSREKKERFSLILESASTNQTSMYLCASSTLPPGGSSPLHFGNGTRLTVT.